This TCR beta chain appears in the sequencing data of a study of cytomegalovirus exposure and HLA in healthy donors. Whole-study results and caveats: In the 130 or so validation repertoires, under 95% of cluster scores exceeded 0, per a later analysis. Among TCR beta chains, those listed as cytomegalovirus-associated numbered more than 150. For most TCR sequences rarity was the rule, although some public TCRs occurred in many donors.

Regarding this clone: What it binds is not known.

CDR1 is SGDLS and CDR2 is YYNGEE in the germline V gene. Trimming removed 6 bases from V and 1 base from J, with 14 bases in between. The CDR3 covers 14 residues. Some clones are missing from TCRdb's copy, which holds only in-frame ones; the method was immunoSEQ multiplex PCR. The sample comprises hundreds of thousands of clones, roughly 87% of which are singletons, and more than 10% rests with the top ten. The source material was PBMCs. The sequence derives from a man aged 18-30 years in good health and CMV-seropositive. The chain links TRBV9 to TRBJ2-7, with D maybe TRBD2 (5 bases). The DNA of the CDR3 is TGTGCCAGCACCTATTTGAAGCGGTCCTACGAGCAGTACTTC. Its translation: CASTYLKRSYEQYF.